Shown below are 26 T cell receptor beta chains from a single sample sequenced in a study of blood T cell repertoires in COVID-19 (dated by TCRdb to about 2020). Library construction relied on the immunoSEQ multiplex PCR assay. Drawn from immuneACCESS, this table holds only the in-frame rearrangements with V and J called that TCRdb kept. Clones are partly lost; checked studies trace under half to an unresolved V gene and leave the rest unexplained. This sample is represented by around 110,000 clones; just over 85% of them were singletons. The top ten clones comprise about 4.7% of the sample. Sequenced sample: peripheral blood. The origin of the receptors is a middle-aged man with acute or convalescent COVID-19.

The CDR3: CASSQEEQGIRGYTF. The DNA of the CDR3 is TGCGCCAGCAGCCAAGAGGAACAGGGTATCCGGGGCTACACCTTC. The rearrangement links TRBV4-3 to TRBJ1-2; D is perhaps TRBD1 (6 bases). Germline assignment: CDR1 LGHNA and CDR2 YSLEER. Trimming removed 0 bases at V and 8 bases at J, with 16 bases between. The CDR3 consists of 15 residues.

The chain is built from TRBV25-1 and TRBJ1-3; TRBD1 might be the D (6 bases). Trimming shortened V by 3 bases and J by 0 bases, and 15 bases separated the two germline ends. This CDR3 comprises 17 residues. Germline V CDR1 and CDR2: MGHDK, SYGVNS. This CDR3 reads CASSDTRGWGSGNTIYF. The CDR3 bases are TGTGCCAGCAGTGATACCAGGGGCTGGGGCTCTGGAAACACCATATATTTT.

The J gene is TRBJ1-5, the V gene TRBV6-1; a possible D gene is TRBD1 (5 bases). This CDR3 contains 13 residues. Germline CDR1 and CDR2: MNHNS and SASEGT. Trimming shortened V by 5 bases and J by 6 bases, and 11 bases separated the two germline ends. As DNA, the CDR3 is TGTGCCAGCAGTACCCAGGGACTTCAGCCCCAGCATTTT. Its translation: CASSTQGLQPQHF.

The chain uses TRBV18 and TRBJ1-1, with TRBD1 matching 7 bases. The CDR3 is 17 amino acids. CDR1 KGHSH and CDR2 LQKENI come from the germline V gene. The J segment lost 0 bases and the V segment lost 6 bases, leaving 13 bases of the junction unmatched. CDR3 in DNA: TGTGCCAGCTCCCCTAAGACAGGGAATATCATGAACACTGAAGCTTTCTTT. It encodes CASSPKTGNIMNTEAFF. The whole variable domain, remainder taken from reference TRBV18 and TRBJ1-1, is NAGVMQNPRHLVRRRGQEARLRCSPMKGHSHVYWYRQLPEEGLKFMVYLQKENIIDESGMPKERFSAEFPKEGPSILRIQQVVRGDSAAYFCASSPKTGNIMNTEAFFGQGTRLTVV.

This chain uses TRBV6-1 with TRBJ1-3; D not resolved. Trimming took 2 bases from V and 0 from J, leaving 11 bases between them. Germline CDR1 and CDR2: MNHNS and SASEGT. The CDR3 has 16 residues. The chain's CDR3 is CASSERLRASGNTIYF. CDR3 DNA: TGTGCCAGCAGTGAAAGACTGCGCGCCTCTGGAAACACCATATATTTT.

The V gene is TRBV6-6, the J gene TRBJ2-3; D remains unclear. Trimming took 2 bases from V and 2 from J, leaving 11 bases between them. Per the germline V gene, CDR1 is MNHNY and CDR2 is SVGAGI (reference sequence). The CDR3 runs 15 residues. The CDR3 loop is CASSYETVITDTQYF. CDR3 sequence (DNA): TGTGCCAGCAGTTACGAAACGGTGATCACAGATACGCAGTATTTT.

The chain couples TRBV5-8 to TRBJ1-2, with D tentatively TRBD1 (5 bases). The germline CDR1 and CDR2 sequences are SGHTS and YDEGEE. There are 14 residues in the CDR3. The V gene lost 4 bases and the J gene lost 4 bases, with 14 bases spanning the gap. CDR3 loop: CASSERTQFYGYTF. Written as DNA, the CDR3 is TGTGCCAGCAGCGAGAGGACACAGTTCTATGGCTACACCTTC. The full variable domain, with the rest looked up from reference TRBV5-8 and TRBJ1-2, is EAGVTQSPTHLIKTRGQQATLRCSPISGHTSVYWYQQALGLGLQFLLWYDEGEERNRGNFPPRFSGRQFPNYSSELNVNALELEDSALYLCASSERTQFYGYTFGSGTRLTVV.

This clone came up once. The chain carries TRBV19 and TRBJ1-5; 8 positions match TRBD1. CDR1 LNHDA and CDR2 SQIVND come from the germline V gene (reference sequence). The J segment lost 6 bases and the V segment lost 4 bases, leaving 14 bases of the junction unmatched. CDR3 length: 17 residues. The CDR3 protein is CASSTAGTGRFGQPQHF. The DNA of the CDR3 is TGTGCCAGTAGTACGGCCGGGACAGGCAGGTTTGGTCAGCCCCAGCATTTT.

CDR3 residues: CASSQVARGIETQYF. The CDR3 DNA reads TGTGCCAGCAGCCAAGTGGCCAGGGGAATAGAGACCCAGTACTTC. J is TRBJ2-5 and V is TRBV3-1 (or the pseudogene TRBV3-2), with a tentative D call TRBD1 (6 bases). Germline CDR1 and CDR2: LGHDT and YNNKEL (reference sequence). CDR3 length equals 15 residues. Trimming removed 1 base from V and 4 bases from J, with 13 bases in between.

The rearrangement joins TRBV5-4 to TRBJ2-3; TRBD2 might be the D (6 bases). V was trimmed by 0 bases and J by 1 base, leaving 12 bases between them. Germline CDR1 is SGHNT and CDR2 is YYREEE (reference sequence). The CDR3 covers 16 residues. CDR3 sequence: CASSLGRGDGTDTQYF. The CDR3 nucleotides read TGTGCCAGCAGCTTGGGGCGGGGTGATGGCACAGATACGCAGTATTTT. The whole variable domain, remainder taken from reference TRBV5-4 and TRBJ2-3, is ETGVTQSPTHLIKTRGQQVTLRCSSQSGHNTVSWYQQALGQGPQFIFQYYREEENGRGNFPPRFSGLQFPNYSSELNVNALELDDSALYLCASSLGRGDGTDTQYFGPGTRLTVL.

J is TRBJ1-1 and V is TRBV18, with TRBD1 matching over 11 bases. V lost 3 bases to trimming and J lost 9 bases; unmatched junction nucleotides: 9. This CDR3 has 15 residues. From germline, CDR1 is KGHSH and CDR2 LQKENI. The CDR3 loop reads CASSPPGQGASKAFF. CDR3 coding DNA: TGTGCCAGCTCACCCCCTGGACAGGGGGCGTCAAAAGCTTTCTTT.

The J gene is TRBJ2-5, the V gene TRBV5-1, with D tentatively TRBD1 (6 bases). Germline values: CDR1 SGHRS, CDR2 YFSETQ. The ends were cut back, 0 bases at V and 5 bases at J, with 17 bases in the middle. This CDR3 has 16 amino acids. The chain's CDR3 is CASSLAMGHSGETQYF. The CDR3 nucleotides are TGCGCCAGCAGCTTGGCGATGGGACATTCGGGGGAGACCCAGTACTTC.

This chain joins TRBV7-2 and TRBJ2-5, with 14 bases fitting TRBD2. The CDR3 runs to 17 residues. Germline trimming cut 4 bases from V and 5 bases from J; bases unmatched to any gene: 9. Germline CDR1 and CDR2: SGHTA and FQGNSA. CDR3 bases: TGTGCCAGCAGCTCCCAGACTAGCGGGAGGGCCGGGGAGACCCAGTACTTC. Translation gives CASSSQTSGRAGETQYF.

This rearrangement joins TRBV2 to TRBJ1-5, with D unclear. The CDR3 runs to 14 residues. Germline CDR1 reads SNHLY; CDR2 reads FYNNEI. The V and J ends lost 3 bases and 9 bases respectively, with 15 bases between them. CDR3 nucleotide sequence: TGTGCCAGCAGTGAGGGCACCCAGATCAGGCCCCAGCATTTT. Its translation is CASSEGTQIRPQHF.

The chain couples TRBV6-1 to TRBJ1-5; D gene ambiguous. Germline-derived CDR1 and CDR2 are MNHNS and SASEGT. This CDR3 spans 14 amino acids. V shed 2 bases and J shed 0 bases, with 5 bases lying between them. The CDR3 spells CASSESFSNQPQHF. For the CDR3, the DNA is TGTGCCAGCAGTGAATCATTTAGCAATCAGCCCCAGCATTTT.

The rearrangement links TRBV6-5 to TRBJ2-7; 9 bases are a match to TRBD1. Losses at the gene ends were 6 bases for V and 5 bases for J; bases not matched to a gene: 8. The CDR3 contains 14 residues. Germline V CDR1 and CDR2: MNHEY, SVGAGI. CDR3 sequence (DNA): TGTGCCAGCAGGGGGGACAGGGTAGACGACGAGCAGTACTTC. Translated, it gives CASRGDRVDDEQYF.

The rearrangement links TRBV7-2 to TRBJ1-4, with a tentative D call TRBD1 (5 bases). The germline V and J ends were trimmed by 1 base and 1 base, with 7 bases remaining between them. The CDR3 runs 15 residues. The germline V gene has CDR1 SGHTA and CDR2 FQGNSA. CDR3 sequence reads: CASSLGGGTNEKLFF. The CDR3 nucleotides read TGTGCCAGCAGCTTAGGCGGGGGAACTAATGAAAAACTGTTTTTT.

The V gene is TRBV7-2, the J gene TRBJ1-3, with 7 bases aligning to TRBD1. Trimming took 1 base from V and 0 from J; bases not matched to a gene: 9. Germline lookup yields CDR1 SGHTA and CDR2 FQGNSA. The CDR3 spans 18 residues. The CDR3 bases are TGTGCCAGCAGCTTAGGGCGTCAGGGGGACTTCTCTGGAAACACCATATATTTT. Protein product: CASSLGRQGDFSGNTIYF.

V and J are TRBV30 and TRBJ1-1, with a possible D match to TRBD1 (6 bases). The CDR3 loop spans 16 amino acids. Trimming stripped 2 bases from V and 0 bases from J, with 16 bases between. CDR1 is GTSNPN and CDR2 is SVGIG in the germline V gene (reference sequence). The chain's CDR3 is CAWSLGQGRMNTEAFF. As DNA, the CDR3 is TGTGCCTGGAGTTTAGGGCAGGGGAGAATGAACACTGAAGCTTTCTTT.

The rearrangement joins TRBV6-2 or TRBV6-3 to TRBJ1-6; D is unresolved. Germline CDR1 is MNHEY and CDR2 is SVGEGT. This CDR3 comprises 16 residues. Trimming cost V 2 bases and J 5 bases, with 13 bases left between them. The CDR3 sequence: CASSYRGGEDNSPLHF. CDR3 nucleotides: TGTGCCAGCAGTTACCGGGGAGGAGAAGATAATTCACCCCTCCACTTT.

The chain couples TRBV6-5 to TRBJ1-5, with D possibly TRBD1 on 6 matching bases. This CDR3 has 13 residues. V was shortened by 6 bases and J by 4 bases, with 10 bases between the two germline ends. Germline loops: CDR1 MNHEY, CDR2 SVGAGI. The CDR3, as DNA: TGTGCCAGCAGGGACAGTCTTAATCAGCCCCAGCATTTT. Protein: CASRDSLNQPQHF.

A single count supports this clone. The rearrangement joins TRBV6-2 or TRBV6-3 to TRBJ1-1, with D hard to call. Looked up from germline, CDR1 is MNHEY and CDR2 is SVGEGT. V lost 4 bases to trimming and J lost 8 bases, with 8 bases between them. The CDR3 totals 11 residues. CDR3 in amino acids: CASSWGVEAFF. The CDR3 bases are TGTGCCAGCAGTTGGGGAGTGGAAGCTTTCTTT.

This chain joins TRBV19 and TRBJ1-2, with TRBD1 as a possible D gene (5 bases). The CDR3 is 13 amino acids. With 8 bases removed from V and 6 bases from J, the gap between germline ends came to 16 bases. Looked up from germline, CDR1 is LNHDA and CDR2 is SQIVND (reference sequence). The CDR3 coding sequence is TGTGCCAGTTCCAGGGCGGCGGTAGATGGCTACACCTTC. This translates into CASSRAAVDGYTF.

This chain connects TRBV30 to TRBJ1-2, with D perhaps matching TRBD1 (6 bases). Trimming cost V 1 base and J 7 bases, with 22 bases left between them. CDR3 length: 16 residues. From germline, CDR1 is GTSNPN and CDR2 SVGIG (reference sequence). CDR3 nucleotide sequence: TGTGCCTGGAGTGATCCTACGGGGACATGGGTTCTTGGCTACACCTTC. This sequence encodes CAWSDPTGTWVLGYTF.

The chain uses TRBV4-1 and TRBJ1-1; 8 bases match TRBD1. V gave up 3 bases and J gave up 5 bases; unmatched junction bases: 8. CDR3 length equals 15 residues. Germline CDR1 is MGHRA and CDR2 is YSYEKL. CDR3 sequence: CASSHPDRAYTEAFF. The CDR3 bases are TGCGCCAGCAGCCATCCGGACAGGGCTTATACTGAAGCTTTCTTT.

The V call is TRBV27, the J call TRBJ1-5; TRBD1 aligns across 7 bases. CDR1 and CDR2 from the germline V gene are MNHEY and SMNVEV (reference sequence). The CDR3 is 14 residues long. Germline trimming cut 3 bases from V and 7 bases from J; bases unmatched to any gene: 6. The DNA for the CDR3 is TGTGCCAGCAGTTTCGACAGGGTGAGCCAGCCCCAGCATTTT. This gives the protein CASSFDRVSQPQHF.